Following are 15 T cell receptor beta chains from one sample sequenced in a study of T cells in localized non-small cell lung cancer. Measured with immunoSEQ multiplex PCR; TCRdb has only the in-frame clones, and not every one. The table includes about 43,000 clones, more than 85% detected once. The material sequenced was PBMCs, taken before any cancer treatment. These receptors came from a woman between 40 and 69 years old with stage II lung adenocarcinoma.

The chain is built from TRBV5-5 and TRBJ1-1, with D hard to call. The CDR3 length is 14 residues. Germline lookup yields CDR1 SGHKS and CDR2 YYEKEE (reference sequence). V was trimmed by 3 bases and J by 7 bases, leaving 16 bases between them. CDR3 in DNA: TGTGCCAGCAGCTACATCTTCAACCGGGGTGAAGCTTTCTTT. This gives the protein CASSYIFNRGEAFF. Based on the CDR3 plus reference TRBV5-5 and TRBJ1-1, the full variable domain is DAGVTQSPTHLIKTRGQQVTLRCSPISGHKSVSWYQQVLGQGPQFIFQYYEKEERGRGNFPDRFSARQFPNYSSELNVNALLLGDSALYLCASSYIFNRGEAFFGQGTRLTVV.

The chain uses TRBV11-2 and TRBJ2-3; D is ambiguous. The ends were cut back, 5 bases at V and 3 bases at J, with 9 bases in the middle. Germline CDR1 is SGHAT and CDR2 is FQNNGV. CDR3 size: 13 residues. CDR3 protein: CASSPGPTDTQYF. In DNA form, the CDR3 reads TGTGCCAGCAGCCCTGGACCAACAGATACGCAGTATTTT.

This CDR3 is CASSIGPGELFF. DNA of the CDR3: TGTGCCAGCAGCATCGGACCCGGGGAGCTGTTTTTT. The gene calls are TRBV6-5 and TRBJ2-2; no clear D gene. Trimming shortened V by 6 bases and J by 6 bases, and 8 bases separated the two germline ends. Germline-derived CDR1 and CDR2 are MNHEY and SVGAGI. This CDR3 contains 12 residues.

This clone was observed a single time. At the DNA level, this CDR3 is encoded by other sequences in the same sample as well. The rearrangement uses TRBV6-4 and TRBJ1-5; 9 nucleotides line up with TRBD1. The CDR3 contains 20 residues. Per germline, CDR1 MRHNA and CDR2 SNTAGT. J lost 0 bases, V lost 0 bases, and 12 bases had no gene match. The CDR3: CASSDSPLQGANYSNQPQHF. CDR3 nucleotides: TGTGCCAGCAGTGACTCCCCGTTACAGGGGGCCAATTATAGCAATCAGCCCCAGCATTTT.

Written as DNA, the CDR3 is TGTGCCAGCAGCCAAGGGGGCGCTTGGGGAGATACGCAGTATTTT. Protein product: CASSQGGAWGDTQYF. The gene calls are TRBV14 and TRBJ2-3; D possibly corresponds to TRBD1 (5 bases). The CDR3 loop spans 15 amino acids. The ends were cut back, 1 base at V and 5 bases at J, with 13 bases in the middle. Germline CDR1 reads SGHDN; CDR2 reads FVKESK.

CDR3 amino acids: CAWSLTDGRVQETQYF. The DNA for the CDR3 is TGTGCCTGGAGCCTCACGGATGGCAGGGTCCAAGAGACCCAGTACTTC. J is TRBJ2-5 and V is TRBV30; weak D call: TRBD1 (5 bases). The germline CDR1 and CDR2 sequences are GTSNPN and SVGIG (reference sequence). This CDR3 comprises 16 residues. Trimming took off 3 bases at V and 1 base at J, with 18 bases between the two ends. The whole variable domain, filled in from reference TRBV30 and TRBJ2-5, reads SQTIHQWPATLVQPVGSPLSLECTVEGTSNPNLYWYRQAAGRGLQLLFYSVGIGQISSEVPQNLSASRPQDRQFILSSKKLLLSDSGFYLCAWSLTDGRVQETQYFGPGTRLLVL.

The chain employs TRBV6-1 and TRBJ2-7, with D tentatively TRBD2 (6 bases). The length of the CDR3 is 10 residues. Germline V gene lookup returns CDR1 MNHNS and CDR2 SASEGT. Trimming took off 11 bases at V and 5 bases at J, with 10 bases between the two ends. In DNA, the CDR3 is TGTGCCGGCCCGGGGGACGAGCAGTACTTC. This encodes CAGPGDEQYF.

This chain joins TRBV7-9 and TRBJ1-6; unclear D gene. The ends were cut back, 2 bases at V and 6 bases at J, with 8 bases in the middle. CDR3 size: 14 residues. Germline V CDR1 and CDR2: SEHNR, FQNEAQ (reference sequence). The CDR3 DNA reads TGTGCCAGCAGCTTATGGGTTGGTAATTCACCCCTCCACTTT. It specifies CASSLWVGNSPLHF.

The chain couples TRBV20-1 to TRBJ2-3; tentatively, D is TRBD1 (5 bases). The V gene's germline CDR1 is DFQATT and CDR2 SNEGSKA (reference sequence). Trimming shortened V by 3 bases and J by 8 bases, and 9 bases separated the two germline ends. The CDR3 consists of 11 residues. CDR3 sequence reads: CSARAQGTQYF. CDR3 in DNA: TGCAGTGCTAGGGCCCAGGGTACGCAGTATTTT.

This clone was counted once. The chain links TRBV5-8 to TRBJ2-3, with D perhaps matching TRBD2 (6 bases). The germline V gene has CDR1 SGHTS and CDR2 YDEGEE. The CDR3 contains 16 residues. Trimming pared 1 base from V and 2 bases from J, leaving 14 bases between. In DNA, the CDR3 is TGTGCCAGCAGCTTGCGCCGGGACTTCTACACAGATACGCAGTATTTT. Translated, it gives CASSLRRDFYTDTQYF.

This chain connects TRBV5-1 to TRBJ2-5; D ambiguous. The CDR3 contains 14 residues. Looked up from germline, CDR1 is SGHRS and CDR2 is YFSETQ. Trimming removed 2 bases from V and 2 bases from J, with 10 bases in between. The CDR3 sequence is CASSFQPLQETQYF. For the CDR3, the DNA is TGCGCCAGCAGCTTCCAGCCCCTGCAAGAGACCCAGTACTTC.

The gene calls are TRBV5-6 and TRBJ1-1; no clear D. Germline V gene sequence: CDR1 SGHDT, CDR2 YYEEEE. Trimming removed 2 bases at V and 8 bases at J, with 10 bases between. The CDR3 is 12 amino acids. DNA for the CDR3: TGTGCCAGCAGCTTAAGCCCTAGGGAAGCTTTCTTT. It codes for CASSLSPREAFF.

The rearrangement joins TRBV5-4 to TRBJ1-3, with a tentative D call TRBD1 (5 bases). Per the germline V gene, CDR1 is SGHNT and CDR2 is YYREEE (reference sequence). The CDR3 spans 17 residues. Trimming removed 2 bases at V and 4 bases at J, with 19 bases between. This CDR3 reads CASSLVGFGALGNTIYF. DNA for the CDR3: TGTGCCAGCAGCTTAGTGGGTTTCGGGGCGCTCGGAAACACCATATATTTT. Using reference TRBV5-4 and TRBJ1-3 for the parts outside the CDR3, the full variable domain is ETGVTQSPTHLIKTRGQQVTLRCSSQSGHNTVSWYQQALGQGPQFIFQYYREEENGRGNFPPRFSGLQFPNYSSELNVNALELDDSALYLCASSLVGFGALGNTIYFGEGSWLTVV.

The V gene is TRBV5-1, the J gene TRBJ2-2; D remains ambiguous. The V and J ends lost 1 base and 0 bases respectively, with 7 bases between them. Germline V gene sequence: CDR1 SGHRS, CDR2 YFSETQ. The length of the CDR3 is 15 residues. This chain's CDR3 is CASSLSRANTGELFF. DNA of the CDR3: TGCGCCAGCAGCTTGAGCAGAGCGAACACCGGGGAGCTGTTTTTT.

This sequence joins TRBV9 and TRBJ1-3, with 8 bases fitting TRBD1. The ends lost 0 bases at V and 4 bases at J; junction bases unmatched: 3. The CDR3 is 15 residues long. Germline V CDR1 and CDR2: SGDLS, YYNGEE. The CDR3 spells CASSVETGVGNTIYF. The CDR3 region has the DNA TGTGCCAGCAGCGTAGAGACAGGGGTCGGAAACACCATATATTTT. Full variable domain (outside the CDR3, taken from reference TRBV9 and TRBJ1-3): DSGVTQTPKHLITATGQRVTLRCSPRSGDLSVYWYQQSLDQGLQFLIQYYNGEERAKGNILERFSAQQFPDLHSELNLSSLELGDSALYFCASSVETGVGNTIYFGEGSWLTVV.